This T cell receptor beta chain emerged from a study of blood T cell repertoires in COVID-19. Study context: From T cells, B-cell-depleted T cells, or PBMCs came the material, which was cDNA or gDNA.

Methods used by the authors: Cell counts per sample came from amplifying reference gene primers. The method was immunoSEQ multiplex PCR; TCRdb's version includes in-frame clones alone and lacks a portion of them. V and J calls and clone size are as listed in that table; D and trimming were resolved from the DNA. Of approximately 500,000 clones detected, roughly 87% appear once; the ten largest clones hold roughly 0.92%. Seattle's cohort entered during active infection and was followed longitudinally. The receptor's source is a man aged 18 to 35 with COVID-19, enrolled during active disease. Sample: peripheral blood.

This chain's CDR3 is CATSRPAVGETQYF. Here the CDR3 DNA reads TGTGCCACCAGCAGACCCGCGGTGGGAGAGACCCAGTACTTC. The rearrangement uses TRBV15 and TRBJ2-5; D call uncertain. V dropped 2 bases and J dropped 4 bases, with 11 bases sitting between them. Per the germline V gene, CDR1 is LNHNV and CDR2 is YYDKDF (reference sequence). The CDR3 runs 14 residues.